The present TCR beta chain was sequenced within a study of cytomegalovirus exposure and HLA in healthy donors. 13 Jbeta primers and 60 Vbeta primers were used for the PCR. Clones were sequenced by immunoSEQ multiplex PCR, and TCRdb holds only the in-frame ones, with some missing. The sample has some 57,000 clones; roughly nine tenths are singletons. Germline assignment: CDR1 MNHNY and CDR2 SVGAGI (reference sequence). J was trimmed by 5 bases and V by 6 bases; bases with no gene match: 6. This CDR3 region has 15 residues. The sequence came from a man aged 25 to 40 in good health and CMV-seropositive. The sample taken for sequencing was PBMCs. The rearrangement joins TRBV6-6 to TRBJ2-5, with 13 positions matching TRBD2. CDR3 sequence reads: CASSPRTSGSETQYF. CDR3 bases: TGTGCCAGCAGCCCCCGGACTAGCGGGAGCGAGACCCAGTACTTC.